The 8 T cell receptor beta chains in this list originate from one sample, sequenced in a study of control samples from healthy donors and cancer patients. The repertoire was sequenced with immunoSEQ multiplex PCR; TCRdb's copy has only in-frame clones and lacks some. This sample has tens of thousands of clones, with around four fifths found just once. Sequencing was performed on blood. All receptors come from a man aged 30 to 45 in good health.

V and J are TRBV5-1 and TRBJ1-6; no clear D gene. In germline, CDR1 is SGHRS, CDR2 YFSETQ. This CDR3 is 14 amino acids long. V lost 0 bases to trimming and J lost 7 bases, with 8 bases between them. The CDR3 DNA reads as TGCGCCAGCAGCTTGGAACCAGGCAATTCACCCCTCCACTTT. Translated: CASSLEPGNSPLHF.

This chain joins TRBV6-6 and TRBJ1-2, with TRBD1 matching 9 bases. Germline CDR1 and CDR2: MNHNY and SVGAGI (reference sequence). Unmatched junction bases numbered 9, after V lost 6 bases and J lost 4 bases. The CDR3 sequence is 15 residues long. The CDR3 DNA reads as TGTGCCAGCAGCCAAAACACAGGGGGCGGCTATGGCTACACCTTC. It codes for CASSQNTGGGYGYTF.

The rearrangement joins TRBV18 to TRBJ1-2; no definite D call. Germline values: CDR1 KGHSH, CDR2 LQKENI. V was shortened by 2 bases and J by 3 bases, with 4 bases between the two germline ends. The CDR3 totals 12 residues. This CDR3 reads CASSPGDYGYTF. CDR3 DNA sequence: TGTGCCAGCTCACCAGGGGACTATGGCTACACCTTC.

This CDR3 is CASSLDEGAGGNTIYF. The CDR3 region has the DNA TGCGCCAGCAGCTTGGATGAGGGGGCGGGTGGAAACACCATATATTTT. The chain uses TRBV5-1 and TRBJ1-3, with 7 bases identical to TRBD1. Germline V lookup: CDR1 SGHRS, CDR2 YFSETQ. J gave up 3 bases and V 0 bases, and 6 bases lay outside the gene matches. This CDR3 spans 16 amino acids.

This CDR3 reads CATSSFGHNNEKLFF. As DNA, the CDR3 is TGTGCCACCAGCAGCTTTGGACACAATAATGAAAAACTGTTTTTT. The V and J genes are TRBV15 and TRBJ1-4, with a possible D match to TRBD1 (5 bases). The germline CDR1 and CDR2 sequences are LNHNV and YYDKDF (reference sequence). This CDR3 spans 15 amino acids. V shed 3 bases and J shed 4 bases, with 12 bases lying between them.

The rearrangement uses TRBV19 and TRBJ1-5; D perhaps matches TRBD1 (6 bases). The V gene lost 6 bases and the J gene lost 2 bases, with 26 bases spanning the gap. This CDR3 region has 19 residues. CDR1 is LNHDA, CDR2 SQIVND, per germline (reference sequence). CDR3 loop: CASSTRTPSGGGGNQPQHF. DNA for the CDR3: TGTGCCAGTAGCACGCGAACCCCCAGCGGGGGCGGCGGCAATCAGCCCCAGCATTTT.

A single count supports this clone. The J gene is TRBJ1-1, the V gene TRBV5-1, with TRBD1 matching over 7 bases. CDR1 and CDR2 (germline): SGHRS, YFSETQ. J lost 7 bases, V lost 3 bases, and 6 bases had no gene match. The length of the CDR3 is 13 residues. The CDR3 loop is CASSSWGDSEAFF. CDR3 in DNA: TGCGCCAGCAGCTCGTGGGGGGACAGTGAAGCTTTCTTT.

This clone was detected only once. The CDR3 DNA is TGTGCCAGCAGCTTTTCGAGTAGCGTAGCCTACAATGAGCAGTTCTTC. It yields the protein CASSFSSSVAYNEQFF. The V gene is TRBV7-7, the J gene TRBJ2-1; D may be TRBD2 (5 bases). Deletions cut 3 bases from V and 2 bases from J, with 14 bases between. The CDR3 covers 16 residues. The germline gives CDR1 SSHAT, CDR2 FNYEAQ (reference sequence).